This TCR beta chain appears in the sequencing data of a study of breast tumors, draining lymph nodes, adjacent tissues. Study-level points and caveats: The lymph node origin of tumor T cells was framed as consistent with a hypothesis, not demonstrated. The data were judged consistent with most tumor T cells coming from lymph node and expanding in tumor.

TCRdb re-derived calls from the multiplex PCR reads in MiXCR, one entry per CDR3 protein. The sample holds about 130,000 distinct CDR3 sequences, approximately 21% seen once. Ten or more counts support this clonotype. No antigen is known for it. Germline V lookup: CDR1 MNHEY, CDR2 SMNVEV (reference sequence). The V and J ends lost 6 bases and 1 base, in that order; junction bases with no gene match: 6. The CDR3 extends over 17 amino acids. Breast cancer patients provided tissue from their axillary draining lymph nodes. Source material: axillary lymph node tissue. The chain employs TRBV27 and TRBJ1-6, with 10 bases matching TRBD1. The sequence was collected from a female donor with breast cancer. Some clones in this sample may be carry-over from other donors' samples. The CDR3 protein is CASSPDRGQSYNSPLHF. CDR3 bases: TGTGCCAGCAGCCCCGACAGGGGGCAGTCCTATAATTCACCCCTCCACTTT.